Each of the 5 T cell receptor beta chains below was sequenced from the same sample in a study of shared clonotypes between healthy human individuals (dated by TCRdb to 2020 to 2021). The protocol used for the library was the immunoSEQ multiplex PCR assay. As stored in TCRdb, this immuneACCESS dataset retains in-frame rearrangements with V and J assigned. A fraction of the clones does not appear; measured against another copy, unresolved V genes explain less than half of the discrepancy, and the remainder lacks a known reason. This sample lists roughly 520,000 clones; more than 95% were detected once. The ten most abundant clones make up approximately 0.067% of the sample. The sequencing input was naive CD4+ T cells sorted from blood. The intended sense of this specimen's cell subset or site label: CD45RA+ positively selected. These receptors all stem from a woman aged 30 to 39 in good health.

V usage is TRBV6-1 and J usage is TRBJ2-5; perhaps TRBD2 as D (5 bases). Looked up from germline, CDR1 is MNHNS and CDR2 is SASEGT. The CDR3 runs to 13 residues. V was trimmed by 2 bases and J by 8 bases, leaving 12 bases between them. In DNA, the CDR3 is TGTGCCAGCAGTGAAAACGAGGGTTTAACCCAGTACTTC. This encodes CASSENEGLTQYF.

The chain carries TRBV6-1 and TRBJ1-5; no firm D call. Per the germline V gene, CDR1 is MNHNS and CDR2 is SASEGT. This CDR3 has 13 residues. Between the trimmed V and J ends, which lost 10 bases and 2 bases, there was a span of 12 bases. The CDR3 sequence is CAITAGGNQPQHF. The CDR3 DNA follows: TGTGCCATAACGGCAGGTGGCAATCAGCCCCAGCATTTT.

This rearrangement joins TRBV19 to TRBJ2-5; 7 bases fit TRBD1. TRBJ2-7 matches the DNA end more closely, so the J call is doubtful. CDR1 is LNHDA, CDR2 SQIVND, per germline (reference sequence). The CDR3 covers 16 residues. In DNA, the CDR3 is TGTGCCAGTAGTATCTCGGACAGGCCACCGACCTACGAGCAGTACTTC. Amino acid sequence: CASSISDRPPTYEQYF.

The J gene is TRBJ1-1, the V gene TRBV14; 7 nucleotides line up with TRBD1. This CDR3 has 16 residues. Germline trimming cut 1 base from V and 0 bases from J; bases unmatched to any gene: 5. The germline V gene has CDR1 SGHDN and CDR2 FVKESK. Written as DNA, the CDR3 is TGTGCCAGCAGCCAAGGAGGGGGCTTGGTGAACACTGAAGCTTTCTTT. The encoded protein is CASSQGGGLVNTEAFF.

The V and J genes are TRBV28 and TRBJ2-2; 15 bases are shared with TRBD2. Germline assignment: CDR1 MDHEN and CDR2 SYDVKM. J gave up 7 bases and V 6 bases, and 9 bases lay outside the gene matches. The CDR3 spans 17 residues. The CDR3 DNA reads TGTGCCAGCAGCCGGACTAGCGGGAGGGCCTTGGGCGGGGAGCTGTTTTTT. Its translation is CASSRTSGRALGGELFF.